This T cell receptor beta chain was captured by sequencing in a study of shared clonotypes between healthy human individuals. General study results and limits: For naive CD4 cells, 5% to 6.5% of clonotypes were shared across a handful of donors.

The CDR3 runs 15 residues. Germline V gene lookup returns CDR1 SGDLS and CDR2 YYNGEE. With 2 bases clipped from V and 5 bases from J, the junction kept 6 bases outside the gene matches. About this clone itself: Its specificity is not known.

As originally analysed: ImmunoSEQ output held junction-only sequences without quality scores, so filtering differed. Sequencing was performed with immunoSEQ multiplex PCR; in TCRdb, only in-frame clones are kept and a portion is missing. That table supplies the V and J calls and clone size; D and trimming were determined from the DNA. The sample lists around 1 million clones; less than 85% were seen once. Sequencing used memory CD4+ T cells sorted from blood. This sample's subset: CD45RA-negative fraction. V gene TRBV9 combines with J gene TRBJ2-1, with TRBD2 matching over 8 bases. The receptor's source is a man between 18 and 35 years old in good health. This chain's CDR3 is CASSVSGSYNNEQFF. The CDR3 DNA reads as TGTGCCAGCAGCGTGAGCGGGAGCTATAACAATGAGCAGTTCTTC.